This record concerns one T cell receptor (beta chain) sequence. The antigen is unknown. The junction departs from the called germline gene at one end, perhaps through a read error. These data belong to a study of OX40 agonist ivuxolimab in advanced cancers. For the study at large: Patients were infused with ivuxolimab every 2 weeks at 0.01 to 10 mg/kg. Participants averaged approximately 60 years of age (range about 23 to 80) and were roughly 83% male. Study results and limitations: The study found that CD8+ T cells averaged more expanded clones than CD4+. Both CD4+ and CD8+ T cell populations in blood had undergone clonal expansion by week 6 at 0.1 to 3.0 mg/kg.

Method: immunoSEQ multiplex PCR; TCRdb's copy keeps in-frame clones and lacks some. The sample carries approximately 12,000 clones, 70% to 85% recorded once. This CDR3 is 15 amino acids long. Per the germline V gene, CDR1 is SSHAT and CDR2 is FNYEAQ (reference sequence). The receptor's source is an adult with an advanced solid tumor such as melanoma, head and neck, liver or kidney cancer. The chain uses TRBV7-7 and TRBJ2-5; TRBD2 aligns across 8 bases. This sample comprised CD4+ or CD8+ T cells sorted from blood, obtained in a trial of the OX40 agonist ivuxolimab. In DNA form, the CDR3 reads TGTGCTAGCAGCTTAGAAGGGACTAGTCAAGAGACCCAGTACTTC. As protein: CASSLEGTSQETQYF.